The 20 T cell receptor beta chains listed next were all sequenced from one sample in a study of blood T cells in healthy people across ages. Next came a second PCR, run for about 7 to 11 cycles, which used a sample-barcoded 5' primer along with a J-beta primer mix. TCRdb called the 5' RACE reads again in MiXCR, with one record for every CDR3 protein. The table records 550,000 to 800,000 distinct CDR3 sequences, 32% of them present only once. The sequencing sample was made of blood. These receptors were taken from a woman older than 75 in good health.

In its sample, this clonotype was seen many times. V and J are TRBV11-2 and TRBJ2-5; D is perhaps TRBD1 or TRBD2 (6 bases each). The CDR3 runs 16 residues. Germline V gene data show CDR1 as SGHAT and CDR2 as FQNNGV. V gave up 3 bases and J gave up 4 bases, with 18 bases separating them. The CDR3 DNA reads as TGTGCCAGCAGCTTCGGAGGTGGGGGGCGGCTAGAGACCCAGTACTTC. Residues: CASSFGGGGRLETQYF.

This clonotype occurred many times. The J gene is TRBJ2-1, the V gene TRBV7-9; 10 bases map to TRBD2. From germline, CDR1 is SEHNR and CDR2 FQNEAQ (reference sequence). V was pared by 7 bases and J by 4 bases, with 7 bases of the junction left unmatched. CDR3 size: 15 residues. The CDR3 nucleotides read TGTGCCAGCACCTCGTCTAGCGGGGGTTACAATGAGCAGTTCTTC. Translated, it gives CASTSSSGGYNEQFF. Supplemented by reference TRBV7-9 and TRBJ2-1, the full variable domain reads DTGVSQNPRHKITKRGQNVTFRCDPISEHNRLYWYRQTLGQGPEFLTYFQNEAQLEKSRLLSDRFSAERPKGSFSTLEIQRTEQGDSAMYLCASTSSSGGYNEQFFGPGTRLTVL.

Note on this clonotype: The junction shows a germline mismatch at one end, possibly a read error. The V call is TRBV20-1, the J call TRBJ2-7, with D unresolved. The CDR3 is made up of 15 amino acids. Germline CDR1 reads DFQATT; CDR2 reads SNEGSKA (reference sequence). The CDR3 DNA sequence: TGCGGTGCTAACTTACCTACGGCGGCAGGATACGAGCAGTACTTC. Protein sequence: CGANLPTAAGYEQYF.

The table lists this clonotype with many counts. CDR3 in amino acids: CSANPSDTQYF. The CDR3 coding sequence is TGCAGTGCTAATCCATCAGATACGCAGTATTTT. The chain recombines TRBV20-1 with TRBJ2-3; no firm D call. Germline V gene lookup returns CDR1 DFQATT and CDR2 SNEGSKA (reference sequence). V was shortened by 4 bases and J by 4 bases, with 6 bases between the two germline ends. CDR3 length: 11 amino acids.

This clonotype came up many times. The chain combines TRBV20-1 with TRBJ2-7; 8 nucleotides agree with TRBD1. Germline loops: CDR1 DFQATT, CDR2 SNEGSKA (reference sequence). V trimming: 1 base; J trimming: 5 bases; junction bases outside the gene matches: 10. The CDR3 is 15 residues long. CDR3 protein: CSARGNPGQADEQYF. CDR3 in DNA: TGCAGTGCTAGAGGAAACCCGGGACAGGCTGACGAGCAGTACTTC.

This clonotype was counted many times. The rearrangement joins TRBV6-1 to TRBJ2-3, with 9 nucleotides matching TRBD2. V gave up 8 bases and J gave up 4 bases; unmatched junction bases: 7. The CDR3 extends over 14 amino acids. The V gene's germline CDR1 is MNHNS and CDR2 SASEGT. CDR3 nucleotides: TGTGCCAGCGACGCGGGGGGGAAATCAGATACGCAGTATTTT. Translated, it gives CASDAGGKSDTQYF.

The DNA of the CDR3 is TGTGCCGGCAAGTACAGGAGAAACTACGAGCAGTACTTC. Its translation: CAGKYRRNYEQYF. The chain has TRBV12-3 or TRBV12-4 and TRBJ2-5; weak D call: TRBD1 (5 bases). TRBJ2-7 explains the end of the DNA better; the J call may be wrong. This CDR3 comprises 13 residues.

The V and J genes are TRBV30 and TRBJ1-2, with 7 nucleotides matching TRBD1. The CDR3 has 13 amino acids. Germline lookup yields CDR1 GTSNPN and CDR2 SVGIG (reference sequence). With 6 bases clipped from V and 3 bases from J, the junction kept 7 bases outside the gene matches. The CDR3 sequence: CACVTGTDYGYTF. For the CDR3, the DNA is TGTGCCTGCGTTACCGGGACAGACTATGGCTACACCTTC.

In this sample, this clonotype turned up a few times. This chain uses TRBV7-2 with TRBJ2-2; the D gene is possibly TRBD1 (5 bases). The germline V gene has CDR1 SGHTA and CDR2 FQGNSA. V was clipped by 5 bases and J by 2 bases, with 12 bases between them. This CDR3 comprises 15 residues. The CDR3 loop reads CASSRYGHNTGELFF. CDR3 coding DNA: TGTGCCAGCAGCCGGTATGGACACAACACCGGGGAGCTGTTTTTT.

The sample holds a few counts of this clonotype. A much larger clone differs by one base, so this may be a read error. The V call is TRBV7-2, the J call TRBJ2-1, with 8 nucleotides matching TRBD1. The trim removed 8 bases at V and 6 bases at J, leaving 12 bases unmatched. This CDR3 comprises 15 residues. The germline CDR1 and CDR2 sequences are SGHTA and FQGNSA. Written as DNA, the CDR3 is TGTGCCAGCGGATCCCAAACAGGGGGTAGCAATGAGCAGTTCTTC. Encoded protein: CASGSQTGGSNEQFF.

As for this clonotype: This clone may be a read error of a much larger clone one base away. The chain uses TRBV9 and TRBJ1-2; a weak D match, TRBD1 (5 bases). Germline CDR1 is SGDLS and CDR2 is YYNGEE. Deletions cut 0 bases from V and 6 bases from J, with 9 bases between. The CDR3 covers 13 residues. The CDR3 coding sequence is TGTGCCAGCAGCGTAGAGGCAGGGAATGGCTACACCTTC. It is translated as CASSVEAGNGYTF.

Regarding this clonotype: Possible read error: a much larger clone is one base away. V gene TRBV24-1 combines with J gene TRBJ2-1, with 8 nucleotides matching TRBD1. Germline loops: CDR1 KGHDR, CDR2 SFDVKD. Trimming at V came to 4 bases and at J to 5 bases, leaving 6 bases not matched to a gene. CDR3 size: 15 residues. CDR3 in DNA: TGTGCCACCAGTGAGACAGGGGCGAAAGACAATGAGCAGTTCTTC. Translated, it gives CATSETGAKDNEQFF.

This clonotype has at least ten counts. The rearrangement joins TRBV15 to TRBJ1-1; D remains ambiguous. Trimming took 0 bases from V and 1 from J, leaving 12 bases between them. The CDR3 runs 16 residues. Germline CDR1 and CDR2: LNHNV and YYDKDF (reference sequence). The CDR3 DNA is TGTGCCACCAGCAGAGAGGGCCTGGCTTGGAACACTGAAGCTTTCTTT. Translation: CATSREGLAWNTEAFF. Combining the CDR3 with reference TRBV15 and TRBJ1-1 gives the whole variable domain DAMVIQNPRYQVTQFGKPVTLSCSQTLNHNVMYWYQQKSSQAPKLLFHYYDKDFNNEADTPDNFQSRRPNTSFCFLDIRSPGLGDTAMYLCATSREGLAWNTEAFFGQGTRLTVV.

This clonotype was detected ten times or more. The rearrangement links TRBV20-1 to TRBJ2-5; D is ambiguous. V was cut by 5 bases and J by 3 bases, with 16 bases left in between. Germline V CDR1 and CDR2: DFQATT, SNEGSKA (reference sequence). This CDR3 has 14 amino acids. The CDR3 DNA reads as TGCAGTGCTCCTAGAGAAACCGTTGAAGAGACCCAGTACTTC. The encoded protein is CSAPRETVEETQYF.

This clonotype occurred many times. This chain connects TRBV20-1 to TRBJ2-7; D gene uncertain. This CDR3 comprises 13 residues. Germline CDR1 and CDR2: DFQATT and SNEGSKA (reference sequence). The V gene lost 0 bases and the J gene lost 2 bases, with 8 bases spanning the gap. In DNA form, the CDR3 reads TGCAGTGCTAGAGACAGGTATACCTACGAGCAGTACTTC. Its translation is CSARDRYTYEQYF.

V usage is TRBV28 and J usage is TRBJ2-5; 7 bases agree with TRBD1. V trimming: 6 bases; J trimming: 4 bases; junction bases outside the gene matches: 8. This CDR3 has 14 amino acids. In germline, CDR1 is MDHEN, CDR2 SYDVKM. CDR3 residues: CASRRQGVGETQYF. CDR3 in DNA: TGTGCCAGCAGAAGACAGGGAGTGGGAGAGACCCAGTACTTC.

This clonotype has just a few counts. This rearrangement joins TRBV28 to TRBJ1-1; tentative D call: TRBD1 (5 bases). V lost 4 bases and J lost 6, with 21 bases in between. Germline CDR1 and CDR2: MDHEN and SYDVKM. This CDR3 is 16 amino acids long. The CDR3 loop is CASSSPRFAGTPEAFF. Here the CDR3 DNA reads TGTGCCAGCAGTTCCCCCCGGTTCGCAGGGACCCCTGAAGCTTTCTTT.

There are many counts of this clonotype. The gene calls are TRBV11-2 and TRBJ1-2; D is perhaps TRBD1 (6 bases). With 5 bases removed from V and 7 bases from J, the gap between germline ends came to 17 bases. CDR1 and CDR2 from the germline V gene are SGHAT and FQNNGV. The CDR3 spans 14 residues. CDR3 amino acids: CASSQRAGDGGYTF. The CDR3 DNA reads TGTGCCAGCAGCCAGCGGGCAGGGGATGGTGGCTACACCTTC.

This clonotype showed up many times. This chain links TRBV20-1 with TRBJ1-2; 7 bases align to TRBD1. With 6 bases clipped from V and 2 bases from J, the junction kept 9 bases outside the gene matches. CDR1 DFQATT and CDR2 SNEGSKA come from the germline V gene (reference sequence). There are 14 residues in the CDR3. The CDR3 reads CSARRGQENYGYTF. The DNA for the CDR3 is TGCAGTGCGAGGAGAGGACAGGAAAACTATGGCTACACCTTC.

Ten or more counts support this clonotype. The genes are TRBV12-3 or TRBV12-4 and TRBJ1-5; D gene uncertain. Trimming shortened V by 3 bases and J by 7 bases, and 13 bases separated the two germline ends. The CDR3 is 14 residues long. CDR3 sequence (DNA): TGTGCCAGCAGTTTGAGTCGATCAAAGCAGCCCCAGCATTTT. This translates into CASSLSRSKQPQHF.